This T cell receptor beta chain was sequenced for a study of T cells after yellow fever vaccination. This clonotype was counted only a few times. What it binds is not known. The 5'RACE template-switching step produced TCR cDNA and added a universal primer site and UMIs. Each CDR3 protein is one row after TCRdb ran MiXCR on the 5' RACE reads. The sample carries 200,000 to 300,000 distinct CDR3 sequences, about 7.1% recorded once. Looked up from germline, CDR1 is SQVTM and CDR2 is ANQGSEA. This CDR3 is built from 15 residues. Trimming took 0 bases from V and 2 from J, leaving 14 bases between them. Study results and limitations: At around 95% for CD4 and 70% to 90% for CD8, most primary-vaccination clones showed up again after the booster.

The rearrangement links TRBV29-1 to TRBJ2-7; maybe TRBD1 (6 bases). The TCR sequence derives from a man between 25 and 39 years old who received the YFV17D yellow fever vaccine. The sequences come from CD4+ T cells sorted from PBMCs, collected 15 days after the yellow fever booster vaccination. CDR3 region: CSVEDPQGGTYEQYF. CDR3 sequence (DNA): TGCAGCGTTGAAGACCCCCAAGGGGGAACCTACGAGCAGTACTTC.